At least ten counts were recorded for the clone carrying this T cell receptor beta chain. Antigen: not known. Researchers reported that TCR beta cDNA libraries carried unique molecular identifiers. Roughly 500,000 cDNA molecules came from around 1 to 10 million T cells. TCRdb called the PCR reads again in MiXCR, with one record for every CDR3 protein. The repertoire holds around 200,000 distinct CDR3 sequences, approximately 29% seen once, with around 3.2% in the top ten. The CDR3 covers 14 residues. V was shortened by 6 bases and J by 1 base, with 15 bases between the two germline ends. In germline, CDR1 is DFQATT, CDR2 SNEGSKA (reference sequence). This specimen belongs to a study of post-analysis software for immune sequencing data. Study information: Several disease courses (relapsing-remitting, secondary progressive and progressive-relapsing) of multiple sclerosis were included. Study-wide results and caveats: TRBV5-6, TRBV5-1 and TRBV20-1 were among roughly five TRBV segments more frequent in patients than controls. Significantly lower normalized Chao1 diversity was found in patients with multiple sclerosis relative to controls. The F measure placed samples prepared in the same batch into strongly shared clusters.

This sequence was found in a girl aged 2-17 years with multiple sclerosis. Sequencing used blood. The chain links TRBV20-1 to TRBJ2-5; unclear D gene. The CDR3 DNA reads TGCAGTGCCCTCCCCTGGCAGTCCCAAGAGACCCAGTACTTC. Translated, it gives CSALPWQSQETQYF.